The text below deals with one T cell receptor (beta chain). Produced via immunoSEQ multiplex PCR; TCRdb's table is partial and in-frame only. Among over 200,000 clones listed, 65% to 90% were seen once. This sample stems from a study of blood T cell repertoires in COVID-19. Study details: COVID-19 samples collected from the United States, Italy and Spain covered acute and convalescent phases. PBMCs, B-cell-depleted T cells, or T cells were the source of the cDNA or gDNA that made up the material.

Cohorts were based on clinical histories the participants reported. The specimen sequenced was PBMCs or T cells enriched from blood (not recorded which). The origin of this receptor is a woman aged 25 to 45 who had been exposed to COVID-19.

The CDR3 loop reads CASSFGGTEAFF. The CDR3 region has the DNA TGTGCCAGCAGTTTTGGGGGGACTGAAGCTTTCTTT. The chain combines TRBV12-3 or TRBV12-4 with TRBJ1-1; tentative D call: TRBD1 (5 bases). The CDR3 spans 12 residues. Trimming cost V 3 bases and J 5 bases, with 7 bases left between them.